This T cell receptor beta chain comes out of a study of CD8+CD57+ T cells in acquired aplastic anemia. Study at large: Each DNA sample taken from sorted CD4+ and CD8+ cells came to around 2.9 ug on average. Where healthy donors were concerned, CD4+ cells averaged approximately 10 million reads.

On this clonotype itself: Its antigen is unknown.

The germline gives CDR1 SQVTM, CDR2 ANQGSEA. There are 13 residues in the CDR3. V dropped 7 bases and J dropped 7 bases, with 19 bases sitting between them. Findings and limits, study-wide: Patients and healthy controls showed no significant CD8+ Simpson's diversity difference. About 29 sequences, all CD8+ CDR3, were shared between patients and controls.

TCR beta VDJ combinations and CDR3 sequences were profiled from genomic DNA. Using its own MiXCR run on the reads, TCRdb lists one record per CDR3 protein. Of 200,000 to 250,000 distinct CDR3 sequences in the sample, 60% to 65% were seen once. What was sequenced was sorted CD4+, CD8+, or CD8+CD57+ T cells (not recorded which) from PBMCs. The clonotype comes from a human donor in good health. The V and J genes are TRBV29-1 and TRBJ1-2; possibly TRBD1 for D (5 bases). CDR3 protein: CSAPPDSGFGYTF. As DNA, the CDR3 is TGCAGCGCCCCCCCCGATTCAGGGTTTGGCTACACCTTC.